The 10 T cell receptor beta chains presented below share a single source sample, sequenced in a study of long-term antiretroviral therapy in people with HIV. Researchers report immunoSEQ v3.0 was run at survey level. Here immunoSEQ multiplex PCR was the method, and the copy in TCRdb shows in-frame clones only, minus some. The table includes 35,000 to 40,000 clones, roughly 93% detected once. Source: unsorted PBMCs, taken 4.1 years after starting antiretroviral therapy. The source is a woman aged 45-60 years with HIV.

This sequence joins TRBV7-9 and TRBJ1-4; D might be TRBD1 (5 bases). CDR3 size: 16 residues. Trimming removed 1 base at V and 5 bases at J, with 14 bases between. Germline V CDR1 and CDR2: SEHNR, FQNEAQ (reference sequence). CDR3 sequence (DNA): TGTGCCAGCAGCTTAGTGAGGGGAGCGGGGAATGAAAAACTGTTTTTT. Protein product: CASSLVRGAGNEKLFF.

The table lists this clone with a count of one. The chain is built from TRBV5-1 and TRBJ2-6, with D perhaps TRBD2 (7 bases). CDR3 length equals 18 residues. Between the trimmed V and J ends, which lost 4 bases and 2 bases, there was a span of 19 bases. Germline V gene lookup returns CDR1 SGHRS and CDR2 YFSETQ. CDR3: CASSLRGATSPGANVLTF. Written as DNA, the CDR3 is TGCGCCAGCAGCCTCCGGGGGGCTACCTCTCCTGGGGCCAACGTCCTGACTTTC.

The chain recombines TRBV6-1 with TRBJ2-2, with 9 bases lining up with TRBD1. The junction had 4 bases not matched to a gene; V was cut back by 4 bases and J by 7 bases. Germline V gene sequence: CDR1 MNHNS, CDR2 SASEGT. The CDR3 has 14 amino acids. The DNA of the CDR3 is TGTGCCAGCAGTGGACAGGGGGGGGTCGGGGAGCTGTTTTTT. This gives the protein CASSGQGGVGELFF.

The chain links TRBV30 to TRBJ1-3, with no clear D. Germline V gene sequence: CDR1 GTSNPN, CDR2 SVGIG (reference sequence). Trimming took 0 bases from V and 0 from J, leaving 6 bases between them. CDR3 size: 14 residues. The CDR3 coding sequence is TGTGCCTGGAGTGTAGGGAACTCTGGAAACACCATATATTTT. Its translation: CAWSVGNSGNTIYF.

The CDR3, as DNA: TGCGCCAGCAGCCCCAGCGGCTCTGGAAACACCATATATTTT. As protein: CASSPSGSGNTIYF. The chain combines TRBV5-1 with TRBJ1-3; D call uncertain. Germline assignment: CDR1 SGHRS and CDR2 YFSETQ. Between the trimmed V and J ends, which lost 4 bases and 0 bases, there was a span of 8 bases. This CDR3 is built from 14 residues. Combining the CDR3 with reference TRBV5-1 and TRBJ1-3 gives the whole variable domain KAGVTQTPRYLIKTRGQQVTLSCSPISGHRSVSWYQQTPGQGLQFLFEYFSETQRNKGNFPGRFSGRQFSNSRSEMNVSTLELGDSALYLCASSPSGSGNTIYFGEGSWLTVV.

This clone has more than one count but fewer than ten. The chain carries TRBV9 and TRBJ1-5; D gene uncertain. The germline CDR1 and CDR2 sequences are SGDLS and YYNGEE. The CDR3 has 17 amino acids. V shed 3 bases and J shed 6 bases, with 22 bases lying between them. The CDR3 protein is CASSAGSGDNLVQPQHF. CDR3 nucleotides: TGTGCCAGCAGCGCGGGATCCGGCGACAATCTAGTTCAGCCCCAGCATTTT.

This chain links TRBV7-9 with TRBJ2-3; TRBD1 matches at 7 bases. The CDR3 loop spans 15 amino acids. CDR1 and CDR2 (germline): SEHNR, FQNEAQ (reference sequence). The J segment lost 3 bases and the V segment lost 5 bases, leaving 8 bases of the junction unmatched. CDR3 region: CASSIRQGGTDTQYF. As DNA, the CDR3 is TGTGCCAGCAGCATAAGACAGGGTGGAACAGATACGCAGTATTTT.

The CDR3 coding sequence is TGTGCCAGCAGCTTCGGTAGCGGACCCTACGAGCAGTACTTC. This sequence encodes CASSFGSGPYEQYF. This chain links TRBV7-3 with TRBJ2-7; maybe TRBD2 (6 bases). CDR1 and CDR2 from the germline V gene are SGHTA and FQGTGA. CDR3 length: 14 residues. The ends were cut back, 3 bases at V and 2 bases at J, with 11 bases in the middle.

The chain is built from TRBV7-9 and TRBJ1-4; no definite D call. Germline V CDR1 and CDR2: SEHNR, FQNEAQ (reference sequence). The CDR3 runs 13 residues. V was cut by 4 bases and J by 8 bases, with 11 bases left in between. The CDR3 spells CASSSSGVEKLFF. CDR3 DNA: TGTGCCAGCAGCTCCAGTGGGGTCGAAAAACTGTTTTTT.

The chain employs TRBV2 and TRBJ1-1, with a tentative D call TRBD1 (5 bases). Germline V lookup: CDR1 SNHLY, CDR2 FYNNEI. Trimming pared 8 bases from V and 4 bases from J, leaving 14 bases between. CDR3 length: 13 amino acids. In DNA form, the CDR3 reads TGTGCCAGCCGCGGGGGGGGTTTCACTGAAGCTTTCTTT. Amino acid sequence: CASRGGGFTEAFF. Supplemented by reference TRBV2 and TRBJ1-1, the full variable domain reads EPEVTQTPSHQVTQMGQEVILRCVPISNHLYFYWYRQILGQKVEFLVSFYNNEISEKSEIFDDQFSVERPDGSNFTLKIRSTKLEDSAMYFCASRGGGFTEAFFGQGTRLTVV.